The 2 T cell receptor beta chains presented below share a single source sample, sequenced in a study of blood T cells in healthy people across ages. For the second PCR, which ran for about 7 to 11 cycles, a sample-barcoded 5' primer and a J-beta primer mix were used. In TCRdb, the 5' RACE reads were re-called with MiXCR into one record per CDR3 protein. The table shows about a million distinct CDR3 sequences, with approximately 50% occurring only once. Material: blood. Receptor source: a woman aged 55-69 years in good health.

This chain connects TRBV7-9 to TRBJ2-4, with D possibly TRBD2 on 6 matching bases. The CDR3 runs 13 residues. Germline values: CDR1 SEHNR, CDR2 FQNEAQ (reference sequence). Trimming took 5 bases from V and 6 from J, leaving 11 bases between them. This chain's CDR3 is CASSGGQGNIQYF. The CDR3 DNA follows: TGTGCCAGCAGCGGAGGGCAGGGAAACATTCAGTACTTC.

This clonotype showed up just once. The chain carries TRBV2 and TRBJ2-5; no reliable D call. The CDR3 is 14 amino acids. The V end lost 7 bases, the J end lost 9 bases, and 21 bases lay between the germline ends. CDR1 is SNHLY, CDR2 FYNNEI, per germline. CDR3 amino acids: CASKSSTHETAQYF. In DNA, the CDR3 is TGTGCCAGCAAGTCTAGTACCCACGAGACGGCCCAGTACTTC.